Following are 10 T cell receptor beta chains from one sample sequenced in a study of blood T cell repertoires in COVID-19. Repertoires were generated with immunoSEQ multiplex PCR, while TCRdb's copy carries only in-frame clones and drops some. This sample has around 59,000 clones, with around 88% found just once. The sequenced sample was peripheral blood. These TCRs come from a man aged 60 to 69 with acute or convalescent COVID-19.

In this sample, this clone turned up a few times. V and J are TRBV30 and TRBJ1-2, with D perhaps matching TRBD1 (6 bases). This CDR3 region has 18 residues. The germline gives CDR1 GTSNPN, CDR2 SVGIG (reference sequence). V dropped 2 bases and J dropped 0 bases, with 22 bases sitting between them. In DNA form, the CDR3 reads TGTGCCTGGAGTCGGGGGGGGACACAGGGAAATCCTAACTATGGCTACACCTTC. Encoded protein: CAWSRGGTQGNPNYGYTF.

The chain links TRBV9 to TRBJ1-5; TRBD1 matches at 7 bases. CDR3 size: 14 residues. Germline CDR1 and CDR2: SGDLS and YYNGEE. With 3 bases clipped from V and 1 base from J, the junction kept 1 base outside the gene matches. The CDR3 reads CASSATGSNQPQHF. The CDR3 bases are TGTGCCAGCAGCGCGACAGGGAGCAATCAGCCCCAGCATTTT. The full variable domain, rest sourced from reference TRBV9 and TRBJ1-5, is DSGVTQTPKHLITATGQRVTLRCSPRSGDLSVYWYQQSLDQGLQFLIQYYNGEERAKGNILERFSAQQFPDLHSELNLSSLELGDSALYFCASSATGSNQPQHFGDGTRLSIL.

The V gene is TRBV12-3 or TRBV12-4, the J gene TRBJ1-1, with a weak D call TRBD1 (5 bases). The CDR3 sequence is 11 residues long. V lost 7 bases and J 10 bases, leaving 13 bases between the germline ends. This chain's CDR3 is CASKMGGSAFF. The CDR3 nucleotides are TGTGCCAGCAAAATGGGGGGTTCAGCTTTCTTT.

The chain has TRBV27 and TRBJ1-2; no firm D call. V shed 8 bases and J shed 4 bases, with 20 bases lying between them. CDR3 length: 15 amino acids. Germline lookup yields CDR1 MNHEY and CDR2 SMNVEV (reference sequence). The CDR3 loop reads CASQPVSGFAYGYTF. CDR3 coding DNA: TGTGCCAGCCAGCCAGTATCAGGTTTCGCCTATGGCTACACCTTC.

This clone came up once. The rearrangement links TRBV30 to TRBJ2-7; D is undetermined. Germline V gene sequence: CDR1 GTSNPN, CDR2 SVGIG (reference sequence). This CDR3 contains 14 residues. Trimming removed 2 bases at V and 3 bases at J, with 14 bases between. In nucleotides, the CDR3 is TGTGCCTGGAGTAGGCCCCCCAGGTTCTACGAGCAGTACTTC. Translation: CAWSRPPRFYEQYF.

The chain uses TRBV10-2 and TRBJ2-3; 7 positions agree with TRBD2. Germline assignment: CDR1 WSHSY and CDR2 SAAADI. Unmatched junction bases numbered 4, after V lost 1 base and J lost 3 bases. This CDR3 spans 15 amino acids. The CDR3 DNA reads TGCGCCAGCAGTGAGTGGGCTAGCGGAACAGATACGCAGTATTTT. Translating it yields CASSEWASGTDTQYF.

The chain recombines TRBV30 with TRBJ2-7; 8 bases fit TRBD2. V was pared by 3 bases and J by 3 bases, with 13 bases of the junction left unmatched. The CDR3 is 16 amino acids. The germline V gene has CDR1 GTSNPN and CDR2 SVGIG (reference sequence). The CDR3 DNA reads TGTGCCTGGAGGTTACTAAGACCGGGAGGGCGCTACGAGCAGTACTTC. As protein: CAWRLLRPGGRYEQYF.

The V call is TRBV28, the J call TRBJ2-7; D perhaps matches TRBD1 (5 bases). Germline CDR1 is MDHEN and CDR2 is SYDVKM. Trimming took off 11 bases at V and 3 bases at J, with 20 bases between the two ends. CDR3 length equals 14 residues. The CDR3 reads CAGSQGATLYEQYF. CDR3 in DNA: TGTGCCGGGTCACAAGGGGCTACCCTCTACGAGCAGTACTTC. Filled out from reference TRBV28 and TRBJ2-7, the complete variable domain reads DVKVTQSSRYLVKRTGEKVFLECVQDMDHENMFWYRQDPGLGLRLIYFSYDVKMKEKGDIPEGYSVSREKKERFSLILESASTNQTSMYLCAGSQGATLYEQYFGPGTRLTVT.

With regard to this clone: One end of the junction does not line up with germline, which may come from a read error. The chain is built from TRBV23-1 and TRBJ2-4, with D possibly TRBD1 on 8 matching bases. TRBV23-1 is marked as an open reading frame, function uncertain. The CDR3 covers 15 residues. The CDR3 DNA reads TGCGCCAGCAGTCAAAAACCCGTTCTCTCGGACAGGGAGGGCTTC. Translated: CASSQKPVLSDREGF.

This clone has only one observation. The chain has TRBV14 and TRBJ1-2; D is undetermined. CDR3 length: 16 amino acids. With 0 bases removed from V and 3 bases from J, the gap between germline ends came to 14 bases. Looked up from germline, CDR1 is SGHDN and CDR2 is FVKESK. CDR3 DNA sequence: TGTGCCAGCAGCCAAGATTTCCTTTACAGTGACTATGGCTACACCTTC. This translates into CASSQDFLYSDYGYTF.